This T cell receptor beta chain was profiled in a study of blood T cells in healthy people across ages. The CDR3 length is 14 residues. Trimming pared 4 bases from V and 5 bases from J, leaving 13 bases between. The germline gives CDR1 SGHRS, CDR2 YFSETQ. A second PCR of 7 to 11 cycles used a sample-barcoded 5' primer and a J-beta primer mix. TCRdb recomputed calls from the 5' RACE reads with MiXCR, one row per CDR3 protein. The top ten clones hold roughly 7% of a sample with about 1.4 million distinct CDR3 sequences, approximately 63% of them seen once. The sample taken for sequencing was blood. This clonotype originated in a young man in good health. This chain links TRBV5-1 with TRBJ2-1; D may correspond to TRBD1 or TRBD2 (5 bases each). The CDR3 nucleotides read TGCGCCAGCAGCCTCCCCGGGGCAGACAATGAGCAGTTCTTC. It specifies CASSLPGADNEQFF.